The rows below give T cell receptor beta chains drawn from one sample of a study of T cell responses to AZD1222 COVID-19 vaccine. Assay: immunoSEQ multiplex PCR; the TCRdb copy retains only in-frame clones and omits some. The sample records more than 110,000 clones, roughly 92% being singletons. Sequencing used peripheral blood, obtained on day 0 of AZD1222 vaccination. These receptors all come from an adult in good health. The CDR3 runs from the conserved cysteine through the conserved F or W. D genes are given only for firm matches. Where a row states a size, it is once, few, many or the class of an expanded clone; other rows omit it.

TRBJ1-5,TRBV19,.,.,TGTGCCAGTAGTATCGGGCAGCTCGCGCCCTTATCGGGCAATCAGCCCCAGCATTTT,CASSIGQLAPLSGNQPQHF
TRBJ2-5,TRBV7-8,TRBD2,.,TGTGCCAGCTCGAGGGGGACTAGTGGGACCCAGTACTTC,CASSRGTSGTQYF
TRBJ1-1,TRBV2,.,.,TGTGCCAGCCTTAAACCGGGGGCGGGTACTGAAGCTTTCTTT,CASLKPGAGTEAFF
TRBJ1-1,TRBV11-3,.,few,TGTGCCAGCAGCTTAATGAGGGACGCTTTCTTT,CASSLMRDAFF
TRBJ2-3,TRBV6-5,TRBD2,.,TGTGCCAGCAAGCTAGCTAGCGGCTCAGTCAATACGCAGTATTTT,CASKLASGSVNTQYF
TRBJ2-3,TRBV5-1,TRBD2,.,TGCGCCAGCAGCTGGCTAGCGGGAGTTGGCACAGATACGCAGTATTTT,CASSWLAGVGTDTQYF
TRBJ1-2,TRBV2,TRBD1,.,TGTGCCAGCAGGGGGACAGGGGAGAACTATGGCTACACCTTC,CASRGTGENYGYTF
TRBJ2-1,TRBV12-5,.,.,TGTGCTAGTGGTTTCGCGGGGGACGGGGGCGATGAGCAGTTCTTC,CASGFAGDGGDEQFF
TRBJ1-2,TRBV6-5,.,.,TGTGCCACCAGCCTCCAGGGAGATTATGGCTACACCTTC,CATSLQGDYGYTF
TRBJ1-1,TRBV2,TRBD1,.,TGTGCCAGCAGACGGACAGGGGAAGGCACTGAAGCTTTCTTT,CASRRTGEGTEAFF
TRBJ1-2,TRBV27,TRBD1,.,TGTGCCAGCAGAGCGGACAGGGGGTATGGCTACACCTTC,CASRADRGYGYTF
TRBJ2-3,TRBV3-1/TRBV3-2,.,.,TGTGCCAGCAGCCAAGTTGGATCCGGGTTCACAGATACGCAGTATTTT,CASSQVGSGFTDTQYF
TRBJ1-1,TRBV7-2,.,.,TGTGCCAGCAGCTTCACCTCGGACACTGAAGCTTTCTTT,CASSFTSDTEAFF
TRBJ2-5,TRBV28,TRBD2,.,TGTGCCAGCAGGCGGGGGGCTCCGAGCCCCCAGTACTTC,CASRRGAPSPQYF
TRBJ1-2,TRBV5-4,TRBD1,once,TGTGCCAGCAGTCTTGGACAGGGTGGTGTGGACCCAACAGGCTACACCTTC,CASSLGQGGVDPTGYTF
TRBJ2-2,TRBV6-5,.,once,TGTGCCAGCAGGCTAGGGTTGTCGGGGGAGCTGTTTTTT,CASRLGLSGELFF
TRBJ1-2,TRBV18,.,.,TGTGCCAGCTCACTAAACGTGGGCGACGTGGGAGGCTACACCTTC,CASSLNVGDVGGYTF
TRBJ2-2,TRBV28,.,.,TGTGCCAGCAGTCCCATGGGGCTAGCAACCGGGGAGCTGTTTTTT,CASSPMGLATGELFF
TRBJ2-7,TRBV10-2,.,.,TGCGCCAGCAGTGATCCGCGGGTAGCGGCAACCTACGAGCAGTACTTC,CASSDPRVAATYEQYF
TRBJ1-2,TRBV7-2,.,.,TGTGCCAGCAGCTTTGATGGGGCCACAAAAGACCCCTATGGCTACACCTTC,CASSFDGATKDPYGYTF
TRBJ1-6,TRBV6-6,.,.,TGTGCCAGCAGGCGCGATGGGAGCTCCTATAATTCACCCCTCCACTTT,CASRRDGSSYNSPLHF
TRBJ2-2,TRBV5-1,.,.,TGCGCCACCACTTCAGCGGGTCCTACCGGGGAGCTGTTTTTT,CATTSAGPTGELFF
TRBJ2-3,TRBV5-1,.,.,TGCGCCAGCAGCTTGATAGCAGGGGCCTTAACAGATACGCAGTATTTT,CASSLIAGALTDTQYF
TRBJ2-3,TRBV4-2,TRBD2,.,TGTGCCAGCAGCGAAGACCGTAGCGGGAGTCGCACAGATACGCAGTATTTT,CASSEDRSGSRTDTQYF
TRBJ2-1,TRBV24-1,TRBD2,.,TGTGCCACCAGTGAACCGGGACTAGAACTTGAGCAGTTCTTC,CATSEPGLELEQFF
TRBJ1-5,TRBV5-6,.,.,TGTGCCAGCAGCCCAAGGAGGGGCGGGCAGCCCCAGCATTTT,CASSPRRGGQPQHF
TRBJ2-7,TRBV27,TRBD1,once,TGTGCCAGCAGTTTATCTTTCGGGACAGGGTCCTACGAGCAGTACTTC,CASSLSFGTGSYEQYF
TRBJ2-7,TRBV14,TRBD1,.,TGTGCCAGCAGCCAAGGACAGGGGGAGTCCTACGAGCAGTACTTC,CASSQGQGESYEQYF
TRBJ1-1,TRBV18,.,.,TGTGCCAGCTCACCCCAGATAAACACTGAAGCTTTCTTT,CASSPQINTEAFF
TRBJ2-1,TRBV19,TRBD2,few,TGTGCCAGTTCCTCGGGGGGGGTGGTGGACAATGAGCAGTTCTTC,CASSSGGVVDNEQFF
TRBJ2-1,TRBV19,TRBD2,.,TGTGCCAGTAGCCGTTGGACTAGCGGGGACAATGAGCAGTTCTTC,CASSRWTSGDNEQFF
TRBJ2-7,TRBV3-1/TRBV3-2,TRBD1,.,TGTGCCAGCAGCCATCGAGGACAGGGGGGCGACGAGCAGTACTTC,CASSHRGQGGDEQYF
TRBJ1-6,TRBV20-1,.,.,TGCAGTGCTAGACCCTATTCACCCCTCCACTTT,CSARPYSPLHF
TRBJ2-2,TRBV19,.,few,TGTGCCAGTAGATGGCAGGGGAACACCGGGGAGCTGTTTTTT,CASRWQGNTGELFF
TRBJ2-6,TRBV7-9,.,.,TGTGCCAGCATCCCCCAGGGATTTGGGGCCAACGTCCTGACTTTC,CASIPQGFGANVLTF
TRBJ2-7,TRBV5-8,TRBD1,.,TGTGCCAGCAGCCTCCGGGACAGGGGGCAGGGGGAGCAGTACTTC,CASSLRDRGQGEQYF
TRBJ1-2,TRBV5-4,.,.,TGTGCCAGCAGCGACGGACTGGACTATGGCTACACCTTC,CASSDGLDYGYTF
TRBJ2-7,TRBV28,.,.,TGTGCCAGTCATACTTCCTACGAGCAGTACTTC,CASHTSYEQYF
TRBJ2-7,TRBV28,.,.,TGTGCCAGCACTCGCGGGACAAGGACCTACGAGCAGTACTTC,CASTRGTRTYEQYF
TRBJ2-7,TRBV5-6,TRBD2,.,TGTGCCAGCAGCTTGGGACTAGCGGGAGCTGGTTACGAGCAGTACTTC,CASSLGLAGAGYEQYF
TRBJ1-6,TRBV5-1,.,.,TGCGCCAGCACCCCGGAGGGGGGAAATTCACCCCTCCACTTT,CASTPEGGNSPLHF
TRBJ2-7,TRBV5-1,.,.,TGCGCCAGCAGCTTGGGGCTACCAGACTACGAGCAGTACTTC,CASSLGLPDYEQYF
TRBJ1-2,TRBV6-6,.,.,TGTGCCAGCAGTTACGCTGGGACGGGCGGGGGTGGCTACACCTTC,CASSYAGTGGGGYTF
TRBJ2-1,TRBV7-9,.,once,TGTGCCAGCAGCTCTGAGTACAATGAGCAGTTCTTC,CASSSEYNEQFF
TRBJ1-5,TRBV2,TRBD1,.,TGTGCCAGCAGTCAGAACAGGGGAAATCAGCCCCAGCATTTT,CASSQNRGNQPQHF
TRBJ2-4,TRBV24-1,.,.,TGTGCCACCAGTGACTCCAGGGAGGTCATCAGCATTCAGTACTTC,CATSDSREVISIQYF
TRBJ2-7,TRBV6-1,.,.,TGTGCCAGCAGTGAACAGGTGACTGGCTCCTACGAGCAGTACTTC,CASSEQVTGSYEQYF
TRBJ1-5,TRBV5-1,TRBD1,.,TGCGCCAGCAGCTTGGAAGGGACAGATAGCAATCAGCCCCAGCATTTT,CASSLEGTDSNQPQHF
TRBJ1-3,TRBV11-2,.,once,TGTGCCAGCAGCGCTAGGGGGTCGGGAAACACCATATATTTT,CASSARGSGNTIYF
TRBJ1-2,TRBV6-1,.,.,TGTGCCAGCAGTGAAAAAGGAGATCCTAACTATGGCTACACCTTC,CASSEKGDPNYGYTF
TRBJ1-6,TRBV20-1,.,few,TGCAGTGCTAGTGGGAGGGATTCACCCCTCCACTTT,CSASGRDSPLHF